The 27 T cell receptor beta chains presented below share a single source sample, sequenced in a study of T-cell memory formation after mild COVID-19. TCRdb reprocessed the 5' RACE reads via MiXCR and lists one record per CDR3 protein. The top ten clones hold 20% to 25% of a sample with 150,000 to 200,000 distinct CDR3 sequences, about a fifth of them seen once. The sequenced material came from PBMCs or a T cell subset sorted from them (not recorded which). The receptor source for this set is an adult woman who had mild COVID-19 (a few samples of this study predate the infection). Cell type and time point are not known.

The CDR3 protein is CASSLGPPQYNEQFF. The CDR3 DNA reads as TGTGCCAGCAGCTTGGGCCCGCCCCAGTACAATGAGCAGTTCTTC. V and J are TRBV5-5 and TRBJ2-1; D remains ambiguous. Trimming left V 0 bases short and J 4 bases short, with 11 bases between. This CDR3 spans 15 amino acids. Germline V gives CDR1 SGHKS, CDR2 YYEKEE (reference sequence).

The CDR3 sequence is CSARDFGDTDTQYF. CDR3 bases: TGCAGTGCTAGAGATTTCGGGGACACAGATACGCAGTATTTT. V usage is TRBV20-1 and J usage is TRBJ2-3; D perhaps matches TRBD2 (5 bases). The ends were cut back, 0 bases at V and 2 bases at J, with 9 bases in the middle. Looked up from germline, CDR1 is DFQATT and CDR2 is SNEGSKA (reference sequence). The CDR3 runs to 14 residues.

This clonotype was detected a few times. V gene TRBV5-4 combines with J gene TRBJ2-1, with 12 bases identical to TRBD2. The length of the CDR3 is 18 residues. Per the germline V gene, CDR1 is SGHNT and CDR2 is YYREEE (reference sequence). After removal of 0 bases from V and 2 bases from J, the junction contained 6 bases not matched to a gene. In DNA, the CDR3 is TGTGCCAGCAGCTTGGAGAAGCTAGCGGGGGGGCCCTACAATGAGCAGTTCTTC. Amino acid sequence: CASSLEKLAGGPYNEQFF.

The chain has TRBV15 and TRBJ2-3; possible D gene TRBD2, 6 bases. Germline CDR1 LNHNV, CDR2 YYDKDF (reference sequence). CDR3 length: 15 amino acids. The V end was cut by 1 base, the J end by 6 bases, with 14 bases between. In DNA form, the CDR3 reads TGTGCCACCAGCAGAGGGAGGGGCCGTGTGGATACGCAGTATTTT. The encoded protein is CATSRGRGRVDTQYF.

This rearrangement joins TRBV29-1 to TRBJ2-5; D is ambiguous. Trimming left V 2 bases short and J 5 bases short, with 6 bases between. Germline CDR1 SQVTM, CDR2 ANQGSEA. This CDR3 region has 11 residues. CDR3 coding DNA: TGCAGCGTTGAACGACCGGAGACCCAGTACTTC. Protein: CSVERPETQYF.

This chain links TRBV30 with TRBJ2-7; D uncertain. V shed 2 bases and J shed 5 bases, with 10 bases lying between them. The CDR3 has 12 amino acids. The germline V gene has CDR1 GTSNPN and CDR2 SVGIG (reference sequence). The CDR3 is CAWSLNVDEQYF. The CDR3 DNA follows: TGTGCCTGGAGTCTTAACGTGGACGAGCAGTACTTC.

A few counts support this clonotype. CDR3 nucleotide sequence: TGTGCCAGCTCACAGGAGGGGCTCCACCCGATTTACAATGAGCAGTTCTTC. Translated: CASSQEGLHPIYNEQFF. This chain uses TRBV18 with TRBJ2-1; D may be TRBD2 (6 bases). CDR3 size: 17 residues. CDR1 and CDR2 (germline): KGHSH, LQKENI. Trimming cost V 4 bases and J 4 bases, with 20 bases left between them.

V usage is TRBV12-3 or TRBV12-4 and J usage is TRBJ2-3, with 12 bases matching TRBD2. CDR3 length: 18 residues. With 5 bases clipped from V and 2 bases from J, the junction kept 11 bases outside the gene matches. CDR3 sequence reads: CASSPGTSGLGTTDTQYF. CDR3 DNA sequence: TGTGCCAGCAGTCCCGGGACTAGCGGGCTGGGGACCACAGATACGCAGTATTTT.

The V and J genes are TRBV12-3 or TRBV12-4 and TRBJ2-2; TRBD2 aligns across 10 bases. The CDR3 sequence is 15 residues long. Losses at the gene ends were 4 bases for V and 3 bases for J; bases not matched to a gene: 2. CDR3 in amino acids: CASSCLAGDTGELFF. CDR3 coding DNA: TGTGCCAGCAGTTGTCTAGCGGGGGACACCGGGGAGCTGTTTTTT.

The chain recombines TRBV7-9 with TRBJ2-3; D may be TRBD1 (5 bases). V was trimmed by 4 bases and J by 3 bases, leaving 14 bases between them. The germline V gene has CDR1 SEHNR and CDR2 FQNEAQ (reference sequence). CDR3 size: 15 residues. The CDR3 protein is CASSSTRQSTDTQYF. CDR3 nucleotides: TGTGCCAGCAGCTCGACACGACAGTCGACAGATACGCAGTATTTT.

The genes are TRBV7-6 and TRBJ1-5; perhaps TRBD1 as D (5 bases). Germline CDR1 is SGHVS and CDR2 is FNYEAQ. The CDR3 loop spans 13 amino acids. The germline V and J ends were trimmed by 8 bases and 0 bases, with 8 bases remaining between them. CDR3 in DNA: TGTGCCAGCGGGGACGCTAGCAATCAGCCCCAGCATTTT. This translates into CASGDASNQPQHF.

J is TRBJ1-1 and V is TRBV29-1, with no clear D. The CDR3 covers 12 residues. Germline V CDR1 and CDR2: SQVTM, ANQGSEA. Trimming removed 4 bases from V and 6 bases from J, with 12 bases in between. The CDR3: CSVVSGRAEAFF. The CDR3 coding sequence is TGCAGCGTTGTCTCTGGCCGCGCTGAAGCTTTCTTT.

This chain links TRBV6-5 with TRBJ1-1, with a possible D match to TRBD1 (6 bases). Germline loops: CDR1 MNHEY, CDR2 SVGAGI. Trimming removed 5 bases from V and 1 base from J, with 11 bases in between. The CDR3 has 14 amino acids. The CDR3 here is CASSTTGENTEAFF. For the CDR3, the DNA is TGTGCCAGCAGTACGACAGGCGAGAACACTGAAGCTTTCTTT.

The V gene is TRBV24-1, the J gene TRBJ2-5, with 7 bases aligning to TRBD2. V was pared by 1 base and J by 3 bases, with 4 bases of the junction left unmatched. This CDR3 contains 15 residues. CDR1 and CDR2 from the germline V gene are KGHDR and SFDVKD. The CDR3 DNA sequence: TGTGCCACCAGTGATTTTATTCGGGGGGAAGAGACCCAGTACTTC. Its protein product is CATSDFIRGEETQYF.

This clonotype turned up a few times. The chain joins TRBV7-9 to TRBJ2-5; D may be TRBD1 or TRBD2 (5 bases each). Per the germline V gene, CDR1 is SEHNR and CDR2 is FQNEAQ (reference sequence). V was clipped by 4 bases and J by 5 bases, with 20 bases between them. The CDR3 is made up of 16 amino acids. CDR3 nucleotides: TGTGCCAGCAGCTCTTCGAGGGGAATCAATAAGGAGACCCAGTACTTC. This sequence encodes CASSSSRGINKETQYF.

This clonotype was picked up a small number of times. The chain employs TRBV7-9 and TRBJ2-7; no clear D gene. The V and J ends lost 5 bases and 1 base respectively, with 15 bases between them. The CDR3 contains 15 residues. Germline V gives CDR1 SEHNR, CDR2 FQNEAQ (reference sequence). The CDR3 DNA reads TGTGCCAGCAGCCAGGTCGAGATCGGATCCTACGAGCAGTACTTC. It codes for CASSQVEIGSYEQYF.

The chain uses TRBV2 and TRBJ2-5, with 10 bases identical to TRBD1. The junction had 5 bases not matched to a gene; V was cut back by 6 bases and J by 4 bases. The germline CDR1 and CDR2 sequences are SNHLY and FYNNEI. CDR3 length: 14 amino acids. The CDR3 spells CASSAWTGGETQYF. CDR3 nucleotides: TGTGCCAGCAGCGCCTGGACAGGGGGAGAGACCCAGTACTTC.

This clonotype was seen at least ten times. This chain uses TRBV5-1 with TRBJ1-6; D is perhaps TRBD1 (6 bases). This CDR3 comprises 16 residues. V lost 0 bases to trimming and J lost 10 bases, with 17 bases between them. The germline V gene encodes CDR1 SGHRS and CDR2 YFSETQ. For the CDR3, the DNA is TGCGCCAGCAGCTTGGATCTCAGGGGAGGCGAATCACCCCTCCACTTT. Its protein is CASSLDLRGGESPLHF.

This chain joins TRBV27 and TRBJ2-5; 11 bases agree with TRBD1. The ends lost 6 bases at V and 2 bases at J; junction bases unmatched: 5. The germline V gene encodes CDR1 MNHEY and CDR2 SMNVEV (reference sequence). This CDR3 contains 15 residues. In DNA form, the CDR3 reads TGTGCCAGCAGCACGGGGACAGGGGGACAAGAGACCCAGTACTTC. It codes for CASSTGTGGQETQYF.

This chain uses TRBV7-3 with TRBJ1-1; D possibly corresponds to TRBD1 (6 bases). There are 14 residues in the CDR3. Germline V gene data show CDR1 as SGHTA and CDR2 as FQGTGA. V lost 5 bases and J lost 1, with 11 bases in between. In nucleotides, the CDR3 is TGTGCCAGCAGCCCCCCAGGGGAGAACACTGAAGCTTTCTTT. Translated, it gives CASSPPGENTEAFF.

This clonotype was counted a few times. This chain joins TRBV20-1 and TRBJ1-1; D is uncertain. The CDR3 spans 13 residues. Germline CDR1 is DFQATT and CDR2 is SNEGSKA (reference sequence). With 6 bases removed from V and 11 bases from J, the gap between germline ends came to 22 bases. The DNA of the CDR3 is TGCAGTGCAACAACCGGGAGCCCGAACTACGCTTTCTTT. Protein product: CSATTGSPNYAFF.

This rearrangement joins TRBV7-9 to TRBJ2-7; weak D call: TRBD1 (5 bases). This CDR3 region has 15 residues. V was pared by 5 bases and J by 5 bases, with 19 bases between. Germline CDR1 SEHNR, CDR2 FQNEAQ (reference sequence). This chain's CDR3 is CASSPPQGIFHEQYF. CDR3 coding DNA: TGTGCCAGCAGCCCACCCCAGGGAATCTTCCACGAGCAGTACTTC.

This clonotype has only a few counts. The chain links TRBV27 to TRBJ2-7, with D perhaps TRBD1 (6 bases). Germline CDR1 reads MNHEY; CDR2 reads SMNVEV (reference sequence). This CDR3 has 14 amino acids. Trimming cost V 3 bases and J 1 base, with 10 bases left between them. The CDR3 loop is CASSLKGESYEQYF. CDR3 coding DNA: TGTGCCAGCAGTTTGAAGGGGGAATCCTACGAGCAGTACTTC.

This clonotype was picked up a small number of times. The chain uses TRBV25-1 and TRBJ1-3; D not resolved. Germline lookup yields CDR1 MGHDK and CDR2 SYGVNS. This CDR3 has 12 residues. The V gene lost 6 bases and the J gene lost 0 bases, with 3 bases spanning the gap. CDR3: CASSDSGNTIYF. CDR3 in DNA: TGTGCCAGCAGCGACTCTGGAAACACCATATATTTT.

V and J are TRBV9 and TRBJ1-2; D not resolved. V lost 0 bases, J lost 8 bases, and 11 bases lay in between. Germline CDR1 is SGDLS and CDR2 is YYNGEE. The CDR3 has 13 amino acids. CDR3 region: CASSVGSAKGYTF. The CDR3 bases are TGTGCCAGCAGCGTAGGATCAGCCAAGGGCTACACCTTC.

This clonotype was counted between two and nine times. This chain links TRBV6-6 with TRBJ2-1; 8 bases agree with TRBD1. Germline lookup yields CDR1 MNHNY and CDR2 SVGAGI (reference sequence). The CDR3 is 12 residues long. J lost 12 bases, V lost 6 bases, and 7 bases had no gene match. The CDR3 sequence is CASSPTGQAQFF. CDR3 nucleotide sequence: TGTGCCAGCAGCCCCACGGGACAGGCGCAGTTCTTC.

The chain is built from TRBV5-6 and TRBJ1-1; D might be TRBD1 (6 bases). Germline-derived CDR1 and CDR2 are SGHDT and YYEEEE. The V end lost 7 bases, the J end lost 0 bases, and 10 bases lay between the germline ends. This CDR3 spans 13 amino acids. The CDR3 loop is CASSGTMNTEAFF. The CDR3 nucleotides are TGTGCCAGCTCCGGGACAATGAACACTGAAGCTTTCTTT.